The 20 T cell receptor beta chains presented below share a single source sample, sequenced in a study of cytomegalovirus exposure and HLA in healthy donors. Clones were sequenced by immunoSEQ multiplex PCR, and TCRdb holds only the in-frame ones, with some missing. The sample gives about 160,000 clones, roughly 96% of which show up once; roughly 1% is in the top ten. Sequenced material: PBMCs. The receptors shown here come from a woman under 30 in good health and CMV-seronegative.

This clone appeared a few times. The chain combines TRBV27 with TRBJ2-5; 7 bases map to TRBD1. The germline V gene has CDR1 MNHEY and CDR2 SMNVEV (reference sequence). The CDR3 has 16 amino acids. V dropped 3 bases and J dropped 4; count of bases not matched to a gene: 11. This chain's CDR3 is CASSLTGQTSRETQYF. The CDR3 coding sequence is TGTGCCAGCAGTTTGACAGGGCAAACGTCCCGAGAGACCCAGTACTTC.

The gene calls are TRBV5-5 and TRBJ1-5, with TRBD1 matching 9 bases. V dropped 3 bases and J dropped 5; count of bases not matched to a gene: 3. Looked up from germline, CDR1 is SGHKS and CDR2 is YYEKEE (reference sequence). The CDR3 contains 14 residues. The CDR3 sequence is CASSWGQGDQPQHF. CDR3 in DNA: TGTGCCAGCAGCTGGGGACAGGGCGATCAGCCCCAGCATTTT.

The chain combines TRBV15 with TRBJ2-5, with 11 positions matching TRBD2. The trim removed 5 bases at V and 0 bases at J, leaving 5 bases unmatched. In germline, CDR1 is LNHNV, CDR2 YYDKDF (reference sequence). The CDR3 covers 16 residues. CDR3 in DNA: TGTGCCACCAGCGCACCACTAGCGGGGGACCAAGAGACCCAGTACTTC. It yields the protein CATSAPLAGDQETQYF.

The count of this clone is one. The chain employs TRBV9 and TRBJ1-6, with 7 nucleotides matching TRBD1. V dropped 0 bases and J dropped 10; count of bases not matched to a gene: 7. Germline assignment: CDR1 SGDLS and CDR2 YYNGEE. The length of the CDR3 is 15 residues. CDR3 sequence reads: CASSVAGGSESPLHF. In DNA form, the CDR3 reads TGTGCCAGCAGCGTAGCAGGGGGTTCGGAATCACCCCTCCACTTT. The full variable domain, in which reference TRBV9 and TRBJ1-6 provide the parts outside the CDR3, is DSGVTQTPKHLITATGQRVTLRCSPRSGDLSVYWYQQSLDQGLQFLIQYYNGEERAKGNILERFSAQQFPDLHSELNLSSLELGDSALYFCASSVAGGSESPLHFGNGTRLTVT.

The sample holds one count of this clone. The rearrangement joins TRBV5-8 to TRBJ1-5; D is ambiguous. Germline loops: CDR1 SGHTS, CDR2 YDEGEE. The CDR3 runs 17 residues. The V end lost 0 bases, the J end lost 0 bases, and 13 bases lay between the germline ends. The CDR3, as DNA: TGTGCCAGCAGCTTGGGTAGGGCAGACTATAGCAATCAGCCCCAGCATTTT. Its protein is CASSLGRADYSNQPQHF.

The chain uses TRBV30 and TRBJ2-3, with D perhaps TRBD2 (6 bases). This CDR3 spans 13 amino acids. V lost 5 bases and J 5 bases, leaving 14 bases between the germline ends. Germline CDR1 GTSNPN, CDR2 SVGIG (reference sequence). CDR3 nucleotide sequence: TGTGCCTGGGATGGGACTCCCCGAGATACGCAGTATTTT. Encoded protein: CAWDGTPRDTQYF. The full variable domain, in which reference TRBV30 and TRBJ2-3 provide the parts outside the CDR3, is SQTIHQWPATLVQPVGSPLSLECTVEGTSNPNLYWYRQAAGRGLQLLFYSVGIGQISSEVPQNLSASRPQDRQFILSSKKLLLSDSGFYLCAWDGTPRDTQYFGPGTRLTVL.

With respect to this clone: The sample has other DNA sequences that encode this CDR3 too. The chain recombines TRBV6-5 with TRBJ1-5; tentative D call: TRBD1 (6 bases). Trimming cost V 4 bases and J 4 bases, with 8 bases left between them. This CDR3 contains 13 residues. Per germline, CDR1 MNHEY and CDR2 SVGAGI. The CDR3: CASSLQGNQPQHF. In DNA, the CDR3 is TGTGCCAGCAGTTTGCAGGGGAATCAGCCCCAGCATTTT.

Here the CDR3 DNA reads TGTGCCAGCAGTACGGGACACTTGAACACTGAAGCTTTCTTT. Protein product: CASSTGHLNTEAFF. This chain connects TRBV27 to TRBJ1-1; weak D call: TRBD1 (6 bases). In germline, CDR1 is MNHEY, CDR2 SMNVEV (reference sequence). This CDR3 region has 14 residues. The V and J ends lost 5 bases and 0 bases respectively, with 10 bases between them.

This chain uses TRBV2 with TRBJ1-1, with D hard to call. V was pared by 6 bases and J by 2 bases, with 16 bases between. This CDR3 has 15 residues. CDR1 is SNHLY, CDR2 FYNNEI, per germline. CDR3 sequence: CASSVRAGVNTEAFF. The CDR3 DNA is TGTGCCAGCAGCGTGCGGGCAGGCGTTAACACTGAAGCTTTCTTT.

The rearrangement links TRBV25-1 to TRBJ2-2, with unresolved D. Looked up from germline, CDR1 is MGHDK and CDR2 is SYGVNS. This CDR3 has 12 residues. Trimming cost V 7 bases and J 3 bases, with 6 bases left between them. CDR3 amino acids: CASNQYTGELFF. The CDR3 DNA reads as TGTGCCAGCAATCAATACACCGGGGAGCTGTTTTTT.

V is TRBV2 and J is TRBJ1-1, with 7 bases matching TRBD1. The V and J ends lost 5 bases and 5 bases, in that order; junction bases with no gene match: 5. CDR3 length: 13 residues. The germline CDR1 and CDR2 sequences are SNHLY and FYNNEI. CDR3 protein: CASSNRGGTEAFF. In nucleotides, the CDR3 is TGTGCCAGCAGTAACAGGGGAGGAACTGAAGCTTTCTTT. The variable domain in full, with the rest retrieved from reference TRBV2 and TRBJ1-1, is EPEVTQTPSHQVTQMGQEVILRCVPISNHLYFYWYRQILGQKVEFLVSFYNNEISEKSEIFDDQFSVERPDGSNFTLKIRSTKLEDSAMYFCASSNRGGTEAFFGQGTRLTVV.

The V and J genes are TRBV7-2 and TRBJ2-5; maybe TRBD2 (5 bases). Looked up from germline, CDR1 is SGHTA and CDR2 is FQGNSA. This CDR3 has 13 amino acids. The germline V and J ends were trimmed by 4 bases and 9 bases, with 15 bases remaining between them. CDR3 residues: CASSSASVRAQYF. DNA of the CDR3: TGTGCCAGCAGCTCCGCCTCCGTGAGGGCCCAGTACTTC.

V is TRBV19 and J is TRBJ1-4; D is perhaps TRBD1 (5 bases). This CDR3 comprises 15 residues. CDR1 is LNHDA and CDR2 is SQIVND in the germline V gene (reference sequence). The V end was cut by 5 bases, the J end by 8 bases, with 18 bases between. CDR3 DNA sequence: TGTGCCAGTAGTCCTCAAGGGGAGGCGCGCGAAAAACTGTTTTTT. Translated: CASSPQGEAREKLFF.

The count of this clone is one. The CDR3 is CASGSRTKNTGELFF. CDR3 DNA: TGTGCTAGTGGTTCCCGGACAAAGAACACCGGGGAGCTGTTTTTT. The V and J genes are TRBV12-5 and TRBJ2-2, with a tentative D call TRBD1 (5 bases). Germline V gene data show CDR1 as LGHNT and CDR2 as FRNRAP. The CDR3 contains 15 residues. V shed 4 bases and J shed 1 base, with 10 bases lying between them.

This CDR3 is CASSLGAGGSYEQYF. The CDR3 DNA follows: TGTGCCAGCAGCCTCGGGGCAGGGGGTAGCTACGAGCAGTACTTC. The rearrangement uses TRBV2 and TRBJ2-7; 7 positions agree with TRBD1. Germline trimming cut 6 bases from V and 3 bases from J; bases unmatched to any gene: 11. Germline CDR1 and CDR2: SNHLY and FYNNEI. The CDR3 has 15 amino acids.

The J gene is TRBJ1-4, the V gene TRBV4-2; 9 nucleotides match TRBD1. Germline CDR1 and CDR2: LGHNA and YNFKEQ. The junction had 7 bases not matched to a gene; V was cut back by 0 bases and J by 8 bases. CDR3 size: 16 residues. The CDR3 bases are TGTGCCAGCAGCCAAGATGGGGGGACAGGGTGGGAAAAACTGTTTTTT. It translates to CASSQDGGTGWEKLFF.

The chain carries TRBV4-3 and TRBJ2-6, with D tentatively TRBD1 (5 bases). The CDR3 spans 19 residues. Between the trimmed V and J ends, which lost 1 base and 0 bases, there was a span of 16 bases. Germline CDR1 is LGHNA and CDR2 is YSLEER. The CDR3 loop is CASSQVVVQGSSGANVLTF. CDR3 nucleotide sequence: TGCGCCAGCAGCCAAGTTGTTGTCCAGGGAAGCTCTGGGGCCAACGTCCTGACTTTC.

CDR3 sequence: CATSPGQGIYGYTF. CDR3 nucleotides: TGTGCCACCAGCCCTGGACAGGGAATTTATGGCTACACCTTC. The chain links TRBV15 to TRBJ1-2, with 8 bases lining up with TRBD1. Trimming at V came to 5 bases and at J to 5 bases, leaving 7 bases not matched to a gene. CDR1 is LNHNV, CDR2 YYDKDF, per germline (reference sequence). The CDR3 has 14 residues. Full variable domain (missing parts from reference TRBV15 and TRBJ1-2): DAMVIQNPRYQVTQFGKPVTLSCSQTLNHNVMYWYQQKSSQAPKLLFHYYDKDFNNEADTPDNFQSRRPNTSFCFLDIRSPGLGDTAMYLCATSPGQGIYGYTFGSGTRLTVV.

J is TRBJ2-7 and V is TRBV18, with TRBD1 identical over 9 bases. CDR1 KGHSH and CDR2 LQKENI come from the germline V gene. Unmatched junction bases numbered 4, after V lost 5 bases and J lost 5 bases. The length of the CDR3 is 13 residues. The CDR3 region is CASSARDRDEQYF. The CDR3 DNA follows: TGTGCCAGCTCAGCGCGGGACAGGGACGAGCAGTACTTC.

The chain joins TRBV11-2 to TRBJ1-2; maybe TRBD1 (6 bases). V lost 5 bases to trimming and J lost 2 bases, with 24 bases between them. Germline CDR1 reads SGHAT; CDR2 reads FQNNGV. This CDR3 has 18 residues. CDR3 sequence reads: CASSPSPPGQGKNYGYTF. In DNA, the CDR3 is TGTGCCAGCAGCCCTTCTCCCCCGGGGCAGGGGAAAAACTATGGCTACACCTTC.